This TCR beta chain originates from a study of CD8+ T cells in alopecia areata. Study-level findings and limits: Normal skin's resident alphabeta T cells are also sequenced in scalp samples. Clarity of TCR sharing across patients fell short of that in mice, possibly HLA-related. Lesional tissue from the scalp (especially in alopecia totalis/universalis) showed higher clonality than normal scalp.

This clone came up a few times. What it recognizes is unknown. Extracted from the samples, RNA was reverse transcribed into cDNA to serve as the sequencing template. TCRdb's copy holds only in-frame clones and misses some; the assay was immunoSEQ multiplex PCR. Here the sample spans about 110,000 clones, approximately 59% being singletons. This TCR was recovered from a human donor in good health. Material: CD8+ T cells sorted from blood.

The CDR3 protein is CASSLGTLTDTQYF. The CDR3, as DNA: TGTGCCAGCAGTTTGGGGACCCTCACAGATACGCAGTATTTT. V gene TRBV27 combines with J gene TRBJ2-3; tentatively, D is TRBD1 or TRBD2 (5 bases each). Germline V lookup: CDR1 MNHEY, CDR2 SMNVEV (reference sequence). V was shortened by 3 bases and J by 2 bases, with 9 bases between the two germline ends. The CDR3 has 14 residues.